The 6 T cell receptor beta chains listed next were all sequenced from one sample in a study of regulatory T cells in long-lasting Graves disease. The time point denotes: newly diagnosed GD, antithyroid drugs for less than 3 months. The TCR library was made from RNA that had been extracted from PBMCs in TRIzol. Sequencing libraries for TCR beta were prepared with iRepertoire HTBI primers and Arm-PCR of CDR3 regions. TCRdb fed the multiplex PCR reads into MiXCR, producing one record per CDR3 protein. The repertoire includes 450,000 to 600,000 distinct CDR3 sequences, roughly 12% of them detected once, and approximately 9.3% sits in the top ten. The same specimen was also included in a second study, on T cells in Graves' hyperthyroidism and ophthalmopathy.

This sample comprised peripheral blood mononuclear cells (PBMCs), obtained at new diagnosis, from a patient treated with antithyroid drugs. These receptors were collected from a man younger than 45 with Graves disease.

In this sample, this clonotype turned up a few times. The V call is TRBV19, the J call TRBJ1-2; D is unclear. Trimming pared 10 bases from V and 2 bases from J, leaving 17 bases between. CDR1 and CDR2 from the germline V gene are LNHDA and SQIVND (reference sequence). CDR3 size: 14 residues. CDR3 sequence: CATANPGLNYGYTF. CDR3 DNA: TGTGCCACCGCGAATCCAGGATTAAACTATGGCTACACCTTC.

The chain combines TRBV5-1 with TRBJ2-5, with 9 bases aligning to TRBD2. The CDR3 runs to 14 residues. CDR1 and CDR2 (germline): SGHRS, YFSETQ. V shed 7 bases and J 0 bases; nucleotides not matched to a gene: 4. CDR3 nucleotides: TGCGCCAGCGCCCTAGCGGGAAACCAAGAGACCCAGTACTTC. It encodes CASALAGNQETQYF.

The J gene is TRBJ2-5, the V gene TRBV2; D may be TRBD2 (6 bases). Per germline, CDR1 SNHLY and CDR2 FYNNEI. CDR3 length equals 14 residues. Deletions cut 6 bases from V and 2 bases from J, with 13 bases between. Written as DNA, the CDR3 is TGTGCCAGCAGGGTCGGGAGTGGTCAAGAGACCCAGTACTTC. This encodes CASRVGSGQETQYF.

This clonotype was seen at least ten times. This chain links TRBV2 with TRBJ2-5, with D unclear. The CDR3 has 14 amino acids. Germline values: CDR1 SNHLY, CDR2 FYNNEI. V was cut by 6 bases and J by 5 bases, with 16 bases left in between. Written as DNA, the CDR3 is TGTGCCAGCAGATTTTCCTCAATGGGGGAGACCCAGTACTTC. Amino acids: CASRFSSMGETQYF.

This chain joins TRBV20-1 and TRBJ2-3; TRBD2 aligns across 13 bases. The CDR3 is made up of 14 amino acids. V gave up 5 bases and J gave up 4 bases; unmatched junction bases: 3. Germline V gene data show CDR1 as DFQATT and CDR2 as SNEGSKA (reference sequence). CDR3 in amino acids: CSAQGLAGSDTQYF. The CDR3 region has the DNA TGCAGTGCTCAGGGACTAGCGGGATCAGATACGCAGTATTTT.

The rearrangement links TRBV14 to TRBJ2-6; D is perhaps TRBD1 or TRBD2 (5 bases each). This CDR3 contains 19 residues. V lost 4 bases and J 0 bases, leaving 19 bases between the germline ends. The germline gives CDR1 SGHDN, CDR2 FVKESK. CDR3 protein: CASSLSRAAARSGANVLTF. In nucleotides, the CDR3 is TGTGCCAGCAGCCTAAGCAGGGCAGCGGCACGCTCTGGGGCCAACGTCCTGACTTTC.